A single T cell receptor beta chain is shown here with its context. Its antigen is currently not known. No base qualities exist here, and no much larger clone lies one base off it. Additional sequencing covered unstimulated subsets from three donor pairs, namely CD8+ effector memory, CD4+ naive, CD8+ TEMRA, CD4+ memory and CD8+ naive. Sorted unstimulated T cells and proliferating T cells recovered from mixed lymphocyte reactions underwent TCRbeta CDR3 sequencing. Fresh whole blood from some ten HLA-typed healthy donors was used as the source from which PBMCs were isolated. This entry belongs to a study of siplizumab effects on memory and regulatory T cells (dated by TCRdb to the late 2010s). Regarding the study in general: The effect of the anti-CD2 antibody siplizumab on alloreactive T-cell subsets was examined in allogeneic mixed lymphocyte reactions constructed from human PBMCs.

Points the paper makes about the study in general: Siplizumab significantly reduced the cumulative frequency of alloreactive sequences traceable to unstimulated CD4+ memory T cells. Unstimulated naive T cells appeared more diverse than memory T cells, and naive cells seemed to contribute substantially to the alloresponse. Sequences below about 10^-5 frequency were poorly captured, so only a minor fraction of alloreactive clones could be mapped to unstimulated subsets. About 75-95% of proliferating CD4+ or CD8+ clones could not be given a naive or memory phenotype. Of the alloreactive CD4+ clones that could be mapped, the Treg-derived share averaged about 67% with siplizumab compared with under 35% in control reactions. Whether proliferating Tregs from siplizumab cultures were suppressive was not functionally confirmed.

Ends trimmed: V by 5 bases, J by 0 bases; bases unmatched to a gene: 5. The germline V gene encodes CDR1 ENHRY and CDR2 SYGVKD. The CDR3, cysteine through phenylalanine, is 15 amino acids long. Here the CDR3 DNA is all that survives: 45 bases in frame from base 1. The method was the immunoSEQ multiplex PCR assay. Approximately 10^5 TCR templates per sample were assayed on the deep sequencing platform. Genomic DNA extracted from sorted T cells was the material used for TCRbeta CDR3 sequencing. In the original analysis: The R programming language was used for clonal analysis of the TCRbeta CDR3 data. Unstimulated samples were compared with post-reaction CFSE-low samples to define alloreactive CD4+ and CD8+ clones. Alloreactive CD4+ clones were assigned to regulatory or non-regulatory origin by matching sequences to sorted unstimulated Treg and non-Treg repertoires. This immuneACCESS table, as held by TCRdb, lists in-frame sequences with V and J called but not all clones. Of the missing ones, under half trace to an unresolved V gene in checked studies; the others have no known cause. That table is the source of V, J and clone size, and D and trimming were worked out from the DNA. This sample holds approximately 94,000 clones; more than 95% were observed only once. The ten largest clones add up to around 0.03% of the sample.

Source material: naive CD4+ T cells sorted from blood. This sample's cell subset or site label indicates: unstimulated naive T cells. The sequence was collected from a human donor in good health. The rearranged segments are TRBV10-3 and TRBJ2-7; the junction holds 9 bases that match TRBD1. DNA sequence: TGTGCCATCAGTCCCGGACAGGGGTACTCCTACGAGCAGTACTTC. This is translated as CAISPGQGYSYEQYF.